The T cell receptor beta chain under discussion was sequenced for a study of CD8 T cells in Susac syndrome. Study observations and caveats: As acknowledged by the study, its TCR sequencing and HLA analysis included a relatively small number of individuals.

An amount of RNA that ranged from roughly 0.5 to 1 ug was reverse transcribed with random hexamers. The amplification used immunoSEQ multiplex PCR on TCR beta CDR3; it spanned 54 Vbeta and 13 Jbeta. Each CDR3 protein is one row after TCRdb ran MiXCR on the immunoSEQ multiplex PCR reads. Of about 200,000 distinct CDR3 sequences in the sample, roughly 96% are singletons; the top ten hold 0.093%. Between the trimmed V and J ends, which lost 0 bases and 6 bases, there was a span of 6 bases. The germline CDR1 and CDR2 sequences are GTSNPN and SVGIG (reference sequence). The length of the CDR3 is 11 residues. This clonotype was seen a few times. What it recognizes is unknown. Stable or active relapsing-remitting multiple sclerosis, untreated and meeting revised McDonald criteria, defined the controls. Both CD4+ and CD8+ T cells were negatively isolated, and TEMRA cells underwent FACS enrichment.

The chain joins TRBV30 to TRBJ2-7, with D maybe TRBD2 (6 bases). The TCR sequence derives from a human donor with multiple sclerosis. Material: CD4+ T cells from PBMCs. CDR3 bases: TGTGCCTGGAGTGTCGGGAGCGAGCAGTACTTC. It specifies CAWSVGSEQYF.